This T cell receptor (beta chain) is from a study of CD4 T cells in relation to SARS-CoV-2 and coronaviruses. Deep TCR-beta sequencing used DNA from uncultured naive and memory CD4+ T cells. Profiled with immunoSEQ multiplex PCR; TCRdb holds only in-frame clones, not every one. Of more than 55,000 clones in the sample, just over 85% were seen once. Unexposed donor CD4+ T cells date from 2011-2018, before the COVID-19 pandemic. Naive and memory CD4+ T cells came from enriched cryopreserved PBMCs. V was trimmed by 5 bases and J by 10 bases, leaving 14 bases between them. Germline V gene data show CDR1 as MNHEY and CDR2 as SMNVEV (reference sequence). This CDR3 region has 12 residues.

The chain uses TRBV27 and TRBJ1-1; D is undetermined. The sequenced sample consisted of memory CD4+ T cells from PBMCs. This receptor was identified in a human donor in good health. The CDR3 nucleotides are TGTGCCAGCAGTCCCCGCAGGTTACGAGCTTTCTTT. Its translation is CASSPRRLRAFF.